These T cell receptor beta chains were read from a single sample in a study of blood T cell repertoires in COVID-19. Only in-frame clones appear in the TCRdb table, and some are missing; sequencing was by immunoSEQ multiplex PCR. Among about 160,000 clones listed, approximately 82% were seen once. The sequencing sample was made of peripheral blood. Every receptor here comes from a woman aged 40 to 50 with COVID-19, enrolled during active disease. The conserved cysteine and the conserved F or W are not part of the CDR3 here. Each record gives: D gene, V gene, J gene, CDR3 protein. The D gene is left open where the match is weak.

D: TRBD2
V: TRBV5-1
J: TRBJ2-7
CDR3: ASSLEPSSGSYEQY

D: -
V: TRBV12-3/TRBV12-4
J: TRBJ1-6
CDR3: ASRRAPGTPLH

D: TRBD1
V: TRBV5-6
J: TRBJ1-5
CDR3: ASSTGGDQPQH

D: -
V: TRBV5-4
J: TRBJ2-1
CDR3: ASSLDRVIYNEQF

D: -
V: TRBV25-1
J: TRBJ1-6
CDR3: ASSEWGDSNSPLH

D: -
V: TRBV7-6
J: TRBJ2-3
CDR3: ASSLAQSSASSTDTQY

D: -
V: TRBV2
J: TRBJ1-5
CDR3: ASTPARGRYSNQPQH

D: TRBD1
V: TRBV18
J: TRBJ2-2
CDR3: ASSTNKGGNTGELF

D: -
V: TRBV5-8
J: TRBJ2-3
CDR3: ASSLGGYRTDTQY

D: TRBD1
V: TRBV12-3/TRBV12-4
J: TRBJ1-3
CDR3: AIRDRSGNTIY

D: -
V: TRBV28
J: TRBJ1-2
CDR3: ASSLTRGYGYT

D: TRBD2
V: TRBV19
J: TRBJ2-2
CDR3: ASSRGLAGYTGELF

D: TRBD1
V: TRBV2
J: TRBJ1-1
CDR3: ASSVGQGISEAF

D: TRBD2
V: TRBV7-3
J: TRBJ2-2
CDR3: ASILVILAGGPEIGELF

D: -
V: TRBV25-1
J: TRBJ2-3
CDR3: ASSEGFTDTQY

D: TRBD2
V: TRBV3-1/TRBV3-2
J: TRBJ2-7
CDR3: ASGLAGGYEQY

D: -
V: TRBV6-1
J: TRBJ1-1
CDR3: ASSEPSGSSAF

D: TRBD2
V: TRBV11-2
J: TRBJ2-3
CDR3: ASKLGGVIGTQY

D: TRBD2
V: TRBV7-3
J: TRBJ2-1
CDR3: ASSSFSGVGHSYNEQF

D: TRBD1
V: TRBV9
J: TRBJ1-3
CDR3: ASSASPGQDSGNTIY

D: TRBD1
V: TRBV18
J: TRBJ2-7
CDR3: ASSLSTGQGNEQY

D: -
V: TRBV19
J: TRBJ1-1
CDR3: ASRKSGGNTEAF

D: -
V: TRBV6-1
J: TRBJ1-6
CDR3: ASSEGPNSPLH

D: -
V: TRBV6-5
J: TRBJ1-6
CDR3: ASRKTYNSPLH

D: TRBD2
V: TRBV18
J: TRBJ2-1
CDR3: AAGALADEQF

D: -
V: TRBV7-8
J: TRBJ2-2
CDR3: ASSQSGGDTGELF

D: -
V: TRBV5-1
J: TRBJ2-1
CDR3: ASSLGPTYNEQF

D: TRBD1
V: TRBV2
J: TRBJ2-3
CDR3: ASKRQGATDTQY

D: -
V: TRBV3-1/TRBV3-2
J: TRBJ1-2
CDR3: ASSYNRVYQDGYT

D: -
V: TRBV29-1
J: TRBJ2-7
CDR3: SVEQGTPYEQY

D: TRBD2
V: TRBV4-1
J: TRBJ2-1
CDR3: ASSLAGGYQDEQF

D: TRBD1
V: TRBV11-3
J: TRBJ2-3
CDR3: ASSLGQGWADTQY

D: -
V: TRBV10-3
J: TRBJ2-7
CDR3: AISKTGRFGYEQY

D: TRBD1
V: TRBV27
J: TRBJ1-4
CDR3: ASSTGGAVSEKLF

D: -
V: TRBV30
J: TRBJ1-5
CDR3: AWSVNSNQPQH

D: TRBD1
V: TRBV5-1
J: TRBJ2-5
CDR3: ASSPQAGQGLETQY

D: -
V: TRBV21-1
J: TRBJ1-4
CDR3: ATDTGIRTNEKLF

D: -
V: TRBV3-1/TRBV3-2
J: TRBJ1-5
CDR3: ASSQFGGAYNQPQH

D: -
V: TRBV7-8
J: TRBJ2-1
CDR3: ASSLGHPIRYEQF

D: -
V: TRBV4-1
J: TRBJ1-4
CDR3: ASSQESPGGVYF

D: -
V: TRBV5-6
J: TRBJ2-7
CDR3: ASSQDNLYEQY

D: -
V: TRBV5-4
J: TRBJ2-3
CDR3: ASTSFMGADTQY

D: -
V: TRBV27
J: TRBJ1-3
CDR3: ASSFTGGNTIY

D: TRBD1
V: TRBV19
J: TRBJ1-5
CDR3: ASRPWDRGEQPQH

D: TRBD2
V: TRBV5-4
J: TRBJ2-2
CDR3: ASSTLAIGELF

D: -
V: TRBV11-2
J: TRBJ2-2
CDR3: ASSQRTSNTGELF

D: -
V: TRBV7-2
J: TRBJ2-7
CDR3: ASSLGPGSYEQY

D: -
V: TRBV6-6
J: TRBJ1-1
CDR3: ASSPRDTLPVNTEAF

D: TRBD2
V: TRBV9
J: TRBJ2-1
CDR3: ASSPSGGLAGNEQF

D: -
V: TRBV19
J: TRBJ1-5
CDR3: ASSPVRGGLGQPQH